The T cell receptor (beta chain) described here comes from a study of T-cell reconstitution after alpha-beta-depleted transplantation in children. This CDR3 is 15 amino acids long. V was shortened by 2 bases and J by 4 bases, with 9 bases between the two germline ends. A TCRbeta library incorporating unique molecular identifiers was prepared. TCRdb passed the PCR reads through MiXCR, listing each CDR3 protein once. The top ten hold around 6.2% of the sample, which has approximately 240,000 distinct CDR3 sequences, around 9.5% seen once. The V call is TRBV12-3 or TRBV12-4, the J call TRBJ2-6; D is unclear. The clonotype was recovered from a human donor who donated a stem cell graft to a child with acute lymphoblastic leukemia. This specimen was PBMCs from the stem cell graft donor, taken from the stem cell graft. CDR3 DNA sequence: TGTGCCAGCAGTTTAAACCCAGCGGGGGCCAACGTCCTGACTTTC. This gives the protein CASSLNPAGANVLTF.